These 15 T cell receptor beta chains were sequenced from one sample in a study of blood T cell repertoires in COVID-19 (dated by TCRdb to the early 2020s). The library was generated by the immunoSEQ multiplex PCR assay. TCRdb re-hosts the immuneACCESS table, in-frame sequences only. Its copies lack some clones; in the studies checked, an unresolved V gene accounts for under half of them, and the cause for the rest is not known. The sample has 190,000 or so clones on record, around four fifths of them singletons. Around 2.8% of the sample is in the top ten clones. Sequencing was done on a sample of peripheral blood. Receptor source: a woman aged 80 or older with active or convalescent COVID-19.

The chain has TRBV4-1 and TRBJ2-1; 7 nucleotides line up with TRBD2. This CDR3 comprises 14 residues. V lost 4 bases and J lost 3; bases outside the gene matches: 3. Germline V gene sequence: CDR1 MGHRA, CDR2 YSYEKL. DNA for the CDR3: TGCGCCAGCAGCCGAAGCGGGGACTACAATGAGCAGTTCTTC. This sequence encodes CASSRSGDYNEQFF.

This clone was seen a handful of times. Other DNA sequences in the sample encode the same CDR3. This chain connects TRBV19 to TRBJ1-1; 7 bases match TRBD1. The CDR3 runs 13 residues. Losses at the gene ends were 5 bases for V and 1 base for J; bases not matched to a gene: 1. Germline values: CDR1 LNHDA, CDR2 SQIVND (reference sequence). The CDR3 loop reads CASSRQGNTEAFF. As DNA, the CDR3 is TGTGCCAGTAGTCGACAGGGGAACACTGAAGCTTTCTTT. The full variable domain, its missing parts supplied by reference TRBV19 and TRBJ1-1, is DGGITQSPKYLFRKEGQNVTLSCEQNLNHDAMYWYRQDPGQGLRLIYYSQIVNDFQKGDIAEGYSVSREKKESFPLTVTSAQKNPTAFYLCASSRQGNTEAFFGQGTRLTVV.

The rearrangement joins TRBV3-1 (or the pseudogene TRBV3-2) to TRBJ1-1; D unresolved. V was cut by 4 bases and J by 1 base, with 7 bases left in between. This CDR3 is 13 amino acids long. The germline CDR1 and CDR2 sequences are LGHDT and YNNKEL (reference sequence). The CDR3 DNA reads TGTGCCAGCAGCCTGAGACAGAACACTGAAGCTTTCTTT. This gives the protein CASSLRQNTEAFF.

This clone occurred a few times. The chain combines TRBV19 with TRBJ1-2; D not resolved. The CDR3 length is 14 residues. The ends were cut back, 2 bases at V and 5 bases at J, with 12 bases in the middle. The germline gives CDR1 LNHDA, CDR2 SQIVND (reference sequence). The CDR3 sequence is CASSIPPEGYGYTF. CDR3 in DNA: TGTGCCAGTAGTATACCCCCGGAGGGTTATGGCTACACCTTC.

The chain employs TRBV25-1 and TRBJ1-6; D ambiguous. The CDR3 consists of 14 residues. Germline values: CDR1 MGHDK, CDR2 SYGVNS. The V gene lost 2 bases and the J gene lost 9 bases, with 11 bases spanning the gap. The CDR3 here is CASSEAGVGSPLHF. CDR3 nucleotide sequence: TGTGCCAGCAGTGAAGCGGGAGTGGGTTCACCCCTCCACTTT.

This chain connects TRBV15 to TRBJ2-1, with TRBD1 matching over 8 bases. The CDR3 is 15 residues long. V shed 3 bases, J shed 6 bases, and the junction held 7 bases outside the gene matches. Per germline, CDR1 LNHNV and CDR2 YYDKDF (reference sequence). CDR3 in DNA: TGTGCCACCAGCAGTCCTTACAGGGGGTCCAATGAGCAGTTCTTC. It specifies CATSSPYRGSNEQFF.

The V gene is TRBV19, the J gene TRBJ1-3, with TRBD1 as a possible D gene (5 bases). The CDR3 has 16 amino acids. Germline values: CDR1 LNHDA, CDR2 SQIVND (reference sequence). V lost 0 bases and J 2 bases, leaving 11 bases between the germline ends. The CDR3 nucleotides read TGTGCCAGTAGTATAGAAGGGGCAGGGCCTGGAAACACCATATATTTT. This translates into CASSIEGAGPGNTIYF. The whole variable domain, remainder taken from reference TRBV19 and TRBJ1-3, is DGGITQSPKYLFRKEGQNVTLSCEQNLNHDAMYWYRQDPGQGLRLIYYSQIVNDFQKGDIAEGYSVSREKKESFPLTVTSAQKNPTAFYLCASSIEGAGPGNTIYFGEGSWLTVV.

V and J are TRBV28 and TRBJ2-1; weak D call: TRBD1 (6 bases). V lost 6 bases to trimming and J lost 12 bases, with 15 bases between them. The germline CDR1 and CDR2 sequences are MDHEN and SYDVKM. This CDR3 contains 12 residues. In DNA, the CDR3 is TGTGCCAGCAGGGAGTCCGGGACATTGCAGTTCTTC. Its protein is CASRESGTLQFF.

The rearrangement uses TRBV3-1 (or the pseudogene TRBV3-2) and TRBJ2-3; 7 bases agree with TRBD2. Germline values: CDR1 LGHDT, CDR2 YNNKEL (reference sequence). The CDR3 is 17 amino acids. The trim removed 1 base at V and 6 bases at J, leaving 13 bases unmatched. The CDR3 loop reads CASSQGGRGGGRDTQYF. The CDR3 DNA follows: TGTGCCAGCAGCCAAGGGGGACGTGGGGGAGGGCGCGATACGCAGTATTTT.

The CDR3 region is CASSSHLLGQNEAFF. CDR3 bases: TGTGCCAGCAGTTCGCACCTTCTCGGACAAAATGAAGCTTTCTTT. The chain combines TRBV6-2 or TRBV6-3 with TRBJ1-1; the D gene is possibly TRBD1 (5 bases). V lost 4 bases, J lost 7 bases, and 19 bases lay in between. CDR1 is MNHEY, CDR2 SVGEGT, per germline. The CDR3 has 15 residues.

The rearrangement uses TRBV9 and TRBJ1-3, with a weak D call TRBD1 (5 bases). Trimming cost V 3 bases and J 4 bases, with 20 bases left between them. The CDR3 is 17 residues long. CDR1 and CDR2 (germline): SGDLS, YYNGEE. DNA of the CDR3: TGTGCCAGCAGCGGAGCCCAGGCAGGGTCATTCGGAAACACCATATATTTT. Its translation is CASSGAQAGSFGNTIYF.

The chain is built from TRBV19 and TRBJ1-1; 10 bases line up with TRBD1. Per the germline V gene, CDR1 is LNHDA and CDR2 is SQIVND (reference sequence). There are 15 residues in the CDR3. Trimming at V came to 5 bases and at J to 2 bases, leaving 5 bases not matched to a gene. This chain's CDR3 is CASSRQGALNTEAFF. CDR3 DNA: TGTGCCAGTAGTCGACAGGGGGCCCTCAACACTGAAGCTTTCTTT.

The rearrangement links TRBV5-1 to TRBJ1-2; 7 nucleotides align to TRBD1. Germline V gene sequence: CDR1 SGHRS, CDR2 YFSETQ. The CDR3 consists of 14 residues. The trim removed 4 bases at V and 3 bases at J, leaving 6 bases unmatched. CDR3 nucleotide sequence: TGCGCCAGCAGCGAGGGGACAGTAGACTATGGCTACACCTTC. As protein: CASSEGTVDYGYTF.

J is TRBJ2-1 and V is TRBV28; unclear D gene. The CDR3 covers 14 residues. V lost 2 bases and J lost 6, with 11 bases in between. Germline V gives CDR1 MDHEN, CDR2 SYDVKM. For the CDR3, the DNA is TGTGCCAGCAGTTTAATGGCCAGTGGCAATGAGCAGTTCTTC. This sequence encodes CASSLMASGNEQFF.

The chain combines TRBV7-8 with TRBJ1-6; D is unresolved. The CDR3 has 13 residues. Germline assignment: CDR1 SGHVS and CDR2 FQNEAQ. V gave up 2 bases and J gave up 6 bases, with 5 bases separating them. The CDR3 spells CASSLYVNSPLHF. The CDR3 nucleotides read TGTGCCAGCAGCTTATATGTTAATTCACCCCTCCACTTT.